This T cell receptor (beta chain) was sequenced for a study of OX40 agonist ivuxolimab in advanced cancers. The CDR3 covers 13 residues. Germline CDR1 reads SGDLS; CDR2 reads YYNGEE. Trimming shortened V by 4 bases and J by 3 bases, and 10 bases separated the two germline ends. Sequencing was performed with immunoSEQ multiplex PCR; in TCRdb, only in-frame clones are kept and a portion is missing. This table holds 65,000 to 85,000 clones, approximately 85% found once. The clonotype was recovered from an adult with an advanced solid tumor such as melanoma, head and neck, liver or kidney cancer. The source was CD4+ or CD8+ T cells sorted from blood, collected in a trial of the OX40 agonist ivuxolimab. V usage is TRBV9 and J usage is TRBJ1-1; unclear D gene. CDR3 DNA sequence: TGTGCCAGCAGCCCCCAGAGTTACACTGAAGCTTTCTTT. Amino acid sequence: CASSPQSYTEAFF.